This entry describes one TCR beta chain. The data were obtained in a study of regulatory T cells in long-lasting Graves disease. According to the study, TCR beta libraries were built with iRepertoire HTBI primers and CDR3-region Arm-PCR. MiXCR, run by TCRdb on the multiplex PCR reads, gives a single entry per CDR3 protein. The data show 410,000 or so distinct CDR3 sequences, approximately 15% seen once. Time point of the sample: newly diagnosed GD, antithyroid drugs for less than 3 months. Construction of the TCR library relied on RNA isolated from PBMCs. The CDR3 runs 15 residues. From germline, CDR1 is LGHDT and CDR2 YNNKEL (reference sequence). These data were also filed under a second study, of T cells in Graves' hyperthyroidism and ophthalmopathy. That source notes: Within blood appeared most thyroid clonotypes that had expanded above 0.001.

The chain carries TRBV3-1 and TRBJ2-1; D remains unclear. The DNA matches TRBJ2-5 better at its end, which makes the J call doubtful. Sample: peripheral blood mononuclear cells (PBMCs), taken at new diagnosis, from a patient treated with antithyroid drugs. The sequence was obtained from a woman younger than 45 with Graves disease. The CDR3 here is CASSQGLVGQETQYF. CDR3 in DNA: TGTGCCAGCAGCCAAGGTCTAGTGGGGCAAGAGACCCAGTACTTC.